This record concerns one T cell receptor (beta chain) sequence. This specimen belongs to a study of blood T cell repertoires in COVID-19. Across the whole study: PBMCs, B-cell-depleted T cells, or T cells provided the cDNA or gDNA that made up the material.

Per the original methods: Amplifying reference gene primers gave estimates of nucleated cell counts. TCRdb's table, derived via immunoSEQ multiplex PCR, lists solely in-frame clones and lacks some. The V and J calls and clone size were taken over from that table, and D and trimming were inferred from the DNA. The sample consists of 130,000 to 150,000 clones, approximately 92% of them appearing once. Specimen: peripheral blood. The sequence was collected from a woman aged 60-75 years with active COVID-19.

The CDR3 sequence is CASRIGQSNEKLFF. DNA for the CDR3: TGTGCCAGTAGAATCGGACAGTCCAATGAAAAACTGTTTTTT. J is TRBJ1-4 and V is TRBV19; TRBD1 might be the D (6 bases). This CDR3 is 14 amino acids long. CDR1 is LNHDA and CDR2 is SQIVND in the germline V gene (reference sequence). Trimming shortened V by 6 bases and J by 5 bases, and 13 bases separated the two germline ends. The whole variable domain, filled in from reference TRBV19 and TRBJ1-4, reads DGGITQSPKYLFRKEGQNVTLSCEQNLNHDAMYWYRQDPGQGLRLIYYSQIVNDFQKGDIAEGYSVSREKKESFPLTVTSAQKNPTAFYLCASRIGQSNEKLFFGSGTQLSVL.